What follows are 10 T cell receptor beta chains derived from one specimen sequenced in a study of Ad26.COV2.S vaccination and SARS-CoV-2 variants. Repertoires were generated with immunoSEQ multiplex PCR, while TCRdb's copy carries only in-frame clones and drops some. The sample has 350,000 to 450,000 clones; 92% are singletons. This specimen was peripheral blood, taken after recovery from COVID-19. These receptors originate from a human donor who had recovered from COVID-19.

The rearrangement links TRBV10-2 to TRBJ1-6, with D possibly TRBD1 on 5 matching bases. V was clipped by 6 bases and J by 5 bases, with 11 bases between them. Germline values: CDR1 WSHSY, CDR2 SAAADI. The CDR3 is 14 amino acids. The CDR3: CASRGEAHNSPLHF. CDR3 nucleotides: TGCGCCAGCAGGGGGGAGGCACATAATTCACCCCTCCACTTT.

A note on this clone: Other nucleotide sequences from this sample produce the same CDR3. DNA for the CDR3: TGTGCCAGCAGGGGATACGAGCAGTACTTC. It translates to CASRGYEQYF. The chain employs TRBV2 and TRBJ2-7, with unresolved D. Trimming left V 6 bases short and J 4 bases short, with 4 bases between. This CDR3 is built from 10 residues. Per germline, CDR1 SNHLY and CDR2 FYNNEI.

The chain uses TRBV4-1 and TRBJ1-1, with a tentative D call TRBD1 (5 bases). Germline CDR1 is MGHRA and CDR2 is YSYEKL. CDR3 size: 15 residues. V dropped 4 bases and J dropped 6 bases, with 18 bases sitting between them. CDR3: CASSPRDGGSAEAFF. In DNA form, the CDR3 reads TGCGCCAGCAGCCCCCGGGACGGAGGTAGCGCTGAAGCTTTCTTT.

The rearrangement joins TRBV3-1 (or the pseudogene TRBV3-2) to TRBJ1-5; D is ambiguous. Germline values: CDR1 LGHDT, CDR2 YNNKEL (reference sequence). Between the trimmed V and J ends, which lost 2 bases and 9 bases, there was a span of 5 bases. The CDR3 spans 11 residues. The CDR3 protein is CASSQNGPQHF. In DNA, the CDR3 is TGTGCCAGCAGCCAAAATGGGCCCCAGCATTTT.

V gene TRBV6-6 combines with J gene TRBJ1-4; TRBD1 might be the D (6 bases). Trimming removed 5 bases from V and 3 bases from J, with 10 bases in between. The CDR3 extends over 14 amino acids. Germline CDR1 and CDR2: MNHNY and SVGAGI (reference sequence). This chain's CDR3 is CASSQGRANEKLFF. CDR3 nucleotides: TGTGCCAGCAGTCAGGGGCGGGCTAATGAAAAACTGTTTTTT.

This sequence joins TRBV2 and TRBJ1-2; a possible D gene is TRBD1 (5 bases). Looked up from germline, CDR1 is SNHLY and CDR2 is FYNNEI. Trimming stripped 1 base from V and 3 bases from J, with 6 bases between. The CDR3 extends over 13 amino acids. In nucleotides, the CDR3 is TGTGCCAGCAGTGAAGAAGGGGACTATGGCTACACCTTC. This translates into CASSEEGDYGYTF.

V gene TRBV28 combines with J gene TRBJ1-2, with 7 bases fitting TRBD1. The CDR3 extends over 14 amino acids. CDR1 is MDHEN and CDR2 is SYDVKM in the germline V gene. The ends lost 7 bases at V and 4 bases at J; junction bases unmatched: 9. The CDR3 coding sequence is TGTGCCAGCAATTCCCCGGGACAGAGCTATGGCTACACCTTC. Its protein product is CASNSPGQSYGYTF.

J is TRBJ1-2 and V is TRBV4-2, with TRBD1 identical over 9 bases. This CDR3 region has 19 residues. V trimming: 0 bases; J trimming: 4 bases; junction bases outside the gene matches: 15. Germline V gene sequence: CDR1 LGHNA, CDR2 YNFKEQ. Written as DNA, the CDR3 is TGTGCCAGCAGCCAAGATCTTAATTTGTGGGACAGGGAATCCTATGGCTACACCTTC. Protein sequence: CASSQDLNLWDRESYGYTF.

V gene TRBV5-1 combines with J gene TRBJ2-7, with 10 bases identical to TRBD2. CDR3 length: 15 amino acids. In germline, CDR1 is SGHRS, CDR2 YFSETQ. V was clipped by 0 bases and J by 5 bases; unmatched bases: 5. CDR3 nucleotides: TGCGCCAGCAGCTTGGGTTTGCTAGCGGGGGACGAGCAGTACTTC. Translating it yields CASSLGLLAGDEQYF.

The chain combines TRBV27 with TRBJ1-1; D may be TRBD1 (6 bases). CDR3 size: 12 residues. The V gene's germline CDR1 is MNHEY and CDR2 SMNVEV (reference sequence). V lost 0 bases to trimming and J lost 7 bases, with 6 bases between them. The CDR3 reads CASSLSQGEAFF. The CDR3 DNA sequence: TGTGCCAGCAGTTTATCACAGGGTGAAGCTTTCTTT.